This T cell receptor (beta chain) was recovered during a study of T cells in Graves' hyperthyroidism and ophthalmopathy. Germline CDR1 and CDR2: SGHVS and FNYEAQ. V was pared by 1 base and J by 0 bases, with 13 bases between. The CDR3 extends over 16 amino acids. The investigators amplified TCR beta CDR3 regions from RNA transcripts. TCR CDR3 underwent first-round RT-PCR with the HTBI primer set. TCRdb processed the multiplex PCR reads anew with MiXCR; each CDR3 protein has one entry. The sample has 550,000 to 600,000 distinct CDR3 sequences, 16% seen once; the top ten hold 15% to 20%. Study observations and caveats: Most thyroid clonotypes expanded above 0.001 were also detected in blood.

Comment on this clonotype: Antigen: not known.

Stable Graves' hyperthyroidism meant no ophthalmopathy progression within 18 months. Uncontrolled infection, other autoimmune disease, pregnancy and lactation each barred patients from inclusion. The source of the PBMCs was less than 12 ml of fresh peripheral blood. V usage is TRBV7-6 and J usage is TRBJ2-7; no firm D call. Specimen: blood. The receptor was isolated from a woman aged 18-29 years with Graves' hyperthyroidism. This CDR3 is CASSLEAGHFSYEQYF. As DNA, the CDR3 is TGTGCCAGCAGCTTAGAGGCTGGGCACTTCTCCTACGAGCAGTACTTC.